The 26 T cell receptor beta chains listed next were all sequenced from one sample in a study of cytomegalovirus exposure and HLA in healthy donors. PCR amplification relied on 60 Vbeta primers (plus 13 Jbeta primers). Only in-frame clones appear in the TCRdb table, and some are missing; sequencing was by immunoSEQ multiplex PCR. Of 140,000 to 150,000 clones listed, over 60% are singletons. Sample: PBMCs. These receptors all stem from a woman aged 18 to 35 in good health and CMV-seronegative.

This chain's CDR3 is CASSEALQRSYEQYF. CDR3 nucleotides: TGTGCCAGCAGTGAAGCGCTGCAGCGGTCCTACGAGCAGTACTTC. J is TRBJ2-7 and V is TRBV6-1; possibly TRBD2 for D (5 bases). Germline CDR1 MNHNS, CDR2 SASEGT. This CDR3 spans 15 amino acids. Between the trimmed V and J ends, which lost 0 bases and 1 base, there was a span of 10 bases.

As concerns this clone: One junction end disagrees with the germline gene, perhaps due to a read error. This chain links TRBV2 with TRBJ2-5; D is perhaps TRBD1 (5 bases). The CDR3 has 14 residues. The V gene's germline CDR1 is SNHLY and CDR2 FYNNEI. The CDR3 DNA sequence: TGTGCCAGCAGTGCGTCAGGGATTCAAGGGACCCAGTACTTC. Encoded protein: CASSASGIQGTQYF.

The J gene is TRBJ2-4, the V gene TRBV21-1; the table's D call, TRBD2, has no DNA check behind it. TRBV21-1 is annotated as a pseudogene. The CDR3 extends over 15 amino acids. The CDR3: CASSKAGGRENIQYF. Here the CDR3 DNA reads TGTGCCAGCAGCAAAGCTGGAGGGAGGGAAAACATTCAGTACTTC.

This chain joins TRBV30 and TRBJ1-1, with D tentatively TRBD1 (5 bases). The CDR3 consists of 13 residues. Deletions cut 3 bases from V and 5 bases from J, with 13 bases between. In germline, CDR1 is GTSNPN, CDR2 SVGIG (reference sequence). CDR3 protein: CAWSPDRGTEAFF. CDR3 sequence (DNA): TGTGCCTGGAGCCCAGATCGGGGGACTGAAGCTTTCTTT.

The CDR3 is CACRGGASYEQYV. The CDR3 DNA is TGTGCCTGTCGTGGAGGGGCCAGCTACGAGCAGTACGTC. This chain joins TRBV30 and TRBJ2-7; a possible D gene is TRBD2 (6 bases). V dropped 6 bases and J dropped 3 bases, with 15 bases sitting between them. The germline CDR1 and CDR2 sequences are GTSNPN and SVGIG (reference sequence). The CDR3 runs to 13 residues.

This chain links TRBV25-1 with TRBJ1-2; TRBD1 matches at 11 bases. Per germline, CDR1 MGHDK and CDR2 SYGVNS. CDR3 size: 14 residues. The junction had 2 bases not matched to a gene; V was cut back by 3 bases and J by 5 bases. CDR3 DNA sequence: TGTGCCAGCAGTGATGGACAGGGGGCATATGGCTACACCTTC. Translation gives CASSDGQGAYGYTF.

The chain links TRBV7-6 to TRBJ2-1, with 9 bases lining up with TRBD2. Germline V gene sequence: CDR1 SGHVS, CDR2 FNYEAQ. V was clipped by 5 bases and J by 1 base; unmatched bases: 3. There are 15 residues in the CDR3. CDR3 sequence reads: CASSTTSGSYNEQFF. The CDR3 region has the DNA TGTGCCAGCAGCACCACTAGCGGGTCCTACAATGAGCAGTTCTTC.

The rearrangement uses TRBV7-9 and TRBJ2-3, with TRBD1 identical over 7 bases. Looked up from germline, CDR1 is SEHNR and CDR2 is FQNEAQ (reference sequence). J was trimmed by 7 bases and V by 5 bases; bases with no gene match: 15. The CDR3 covers 16 residues. The CDR3 DNA reads TGTGCCAGCAGCCCCATCACAGGGGAAGCACACAATACGCAGTATTTT. It yields the protein CASSPITGEAHNTQYF.

This clone was observed a handful of times. This rearrangement joins TRBV5-3 to TRBJ2-7; unclear D gene. TRBV5-3 is placed among ORFs of uncertain function. The CDR3 has 12 residues. Trimming removed 4 bases at V and 6 bases at J, with 11 bases between. The CDR3 loop is CARSREVSEQYV. The CDR3, as DNA: TGTGCCAGAAGCCGAGAGGTATCCGAGCAGTACGTC.

The chain links TRBV18 to TRBJ1-1; no clear D. From germline, CDR1 is KGHSH and CDR2 LQKENI. The V gene lost 1 base and the J gene lost 1 base, with 16 bases spanning the gap. The CDR3 consists of 17 residues. CDR3 bases: TGTGCCAGCTCACCACACGCCCCGGACTCTCGGAACACTGAAGCTTTCTTT. This translates into CASSPHAPDSRNTEAFF.

The chain carries TRBV27 and TRBJ1-2; tentatively, D is TRBD1 (6 bases). The ends were cut back, 7 bases at V and 6 bases at J, with 27 bases in the middle. CDR3 size: 17 residues. Germline V lookup: CDR1 MNHEY, CDR2 SMNVEV (reference sequence). CDR3 sequence reads: CASTSPGGTGSIHGYTF. In DNA form, the CDR3 reads TGTGCCAGCACCTCCCCTGGGGGCACTGGGAGCATACATGGCTACACCTTC.

Comment on this clone: Other DNA sequences from this sample encode an identical CDR3 as well. The gene calls are TRBV27 and TRBJ1-1; D may be TRBD1 (5 bases). V gave up 3 bases and J gave up 0 bases, with 8 bases separating them. The CDR3 length is 14 residues. The V gene's germline CDR1 is MNHEY and CDR2 SMNVEV (reference sequence). The CDR3 here is CASSLQGLNTEAFF. The DNA for the CDR3 is TGTGCCAGCAGTTTGCAGGGCTTGAACACTGAAGCTTTCTTT.

This clone turned up a few times. The chain joins TRBV6-1 to TRBJ1-6; TRBD1 agrees at 10 bases. Per germline, CDR1 MNHNS and CDR2 SASEGT. This CDR3 is 14 amino acids long. V was clipped by 6 bases and J by 7 bases; unmatched bases: 3. For the CDR3, the DNA is TGTGCCAGCAGGTTGGGACAGGGGAATTCACCCCTCCACTTT. It specifies CASRLGQGNSPLHF.

This chain links TRBV15 with TRBJ1-5, with D perhaps matching TRBD1 (5 bases). V shed 5 bases and J shed 2 bases, with 10 bases lying between them. Germline-derived CDR1 and CDR2 are LNHNV and YYDKDF (reference sequence). The CDR3 loop spans 14 amino acids. The CDR3 bases are TGTGCCACCAGCTGGGAGGGGCGCAATCAGCCCCAGCATTTT. This translates into CATSWEGRNQPQHF.

V is TRBV9 and J is TRBJ2-1, with a tentative D call TRBD2 (6 bases). The germline V gene has CDR1 SGDLS and CDR2 YYNGEE. Trimming took 0 bases from V and 6 from J, leaving 7 bases between them. This CDR3 spans 13 amino acids. CDR3 in DNA: TGTGCCAGCAGCGTAGCAGCGGGCAATGAGCAGTTCTTC. Translation: CASSVAAGNEQFF.

This chain joins TRBV5-1 and TRBJ2-1; D is perhaps TRBD2 (5 bases). Trimming took 0 bases from V and 8 from J, leaving 12 bases between them. This CDR3 is built from 14 residues. Germline loops: CDR1 SGHRS, CDR2 YFSETQ. The CDR3: CASSLEDLDYEQFF. The CDR3, as DNA: TGCGCCAGCAGCTTGGAGGACTTAGATTATGAGCAGTTCTTC.

V usage is TRBV6-1 and J usage is TRBJ2-7; 9 nucleotides align to TRBD1. The V and J ends lost 6 bases and 2 bases, in that order; junction bases with no gene match: 20. CDR3 length: 19 residues. Germline CDR1 is MNHNS and CDR2 is SASEGT. Written as DNA, the CDR3 is TGTGCCAGCAGCGAACCGGGACAGGGTTTTTTCCGCGACACCTACGAGCAGTACTTC. This codes for CASSEPGQGFFRDTYEQYF.

The chain carries TRBV7-2 and TRBJ2-3; the D gene is possibly TRBD1 (5 bases). Trimming pared 1 base from V and 0 bases from J, leaving 8 bases between. Germline V gene sequence: CDR1 SGHTA, CDR2 FQGNSA. This CDR3 is built from 15 residues. The CDR3 DNA follows: TGTGCCAGCAGCTTAGAAGGGGCTAGCACAGATACGCAGTATTTT. Translation gives CASSLEGASTDTQYF. Together with reference TRBV7-2 and TRBJ2-3, the CDR3 gives the full variable domain: GAGVSQSPSNKVTEKGKDVELRCDPISGHTALYWYRQSLGQGLEFLIYFQGNSAPDKSGLPSDRFSAERTGGSVSTLTIQRTQQEDSAVYLCASSLEGASTDTQYFGPGTRLTVL.

The chain carries TRBV9 and TRBJ1-4; possibly TRBD1 for D (5 bases). The V end lost 4 bases, the J end lost 0 bases, and 13 bases lay between the germline ends. CDR3 length: 16 residues. Germline loops: CDR1 SGDLS, CDR2 YYNGEE. CDR3 DNA: TGTGCCAGCAGCCGGACGGGGGATTCAACTAATGAAAAACTGTTTTTT. It translates to CASSRTGDSTNEKLFF.

V and J are TRBV7-9 and TRBJ2-7; a weak D match, TRBD1 (6 bases). Trimming removed 5 bases from V and 2 bases from J, with 13 bases in between. The length of the CDR3 is 14 residues. The germline gives CDR1 SEHNR, CDR2 FQNEAQ (reference sequence). CDR3 DNA: TGTGCCAGCAGCAAATCGGACAGACCCTACGAGCAGTACTTC. It yields the protein CASSKSDRPYEQYF.

The rearrangement links TRBV7-2 to TRBJ1-2, with 8 bases aligning to TRBD1. There are 12 residues in the CDR3. V dropped 5 bases and J dropped 12; count of bases not matched to a gene: 8. The V gene's germline CDR1 is SGHTA and CDR2 FQGNSA. Here the CDR3 DNA reads TGTGCCAGCAGCGAGGACAGGGCAACGGACACCTTC. Encoded protein: CASSEDRATDTF.

The chain joins TRBV5-1 to TRBJ2-7; 8 nucleotides align to TRBD2. This CDR3 contains 15 residues. J gave up 2 bases and V 4 bases, and 8 bases lay outside the gene matches. Germline CDR1 is SGHRS and CDR2 is YFSETQ. As DNA, the CDR3 is TGCGCCAGCAGCGCGGGGGGAGGGTCCACCTACGAGCAGTACGTC. Its protein is CASSAGGGSTYEQYV.

This clone has more than one count but fewer than ten. This chain's CDR3 is CASSDSGKETQYF. The CDR3 bases are TGTGCCAGCAGTGATTCGGGGAAGGAGACCCAGTACTTC. The gene calls are TRBV25-1 and TRBJ2-5, with a possible D match to TRBD2 (5 bases). The CDR3 sequence is 13 residues long. Germline values: CDR1 MGHDK, CDR2 SYGVNS. The V end lost 3 bases, the J end lost 5 bases, and 10 bases lay between the germline ends.

The chain employs TRBV28 and TRBJ1-4; D unclear. CDR1 and CDR2 from the germline V gene are MDHEN and SYDVKM. V was trimmed by 6 bases and J by 10 bases, leaving 18 bases between them. The CDR3 sequence is 14 residues long. In nucleotides, the CDR3 is TGTGCCAGCAGGCAGGCCTTGACTCGGGGAAAACTGTTTTTT. Residues: CASRQALTRGKLFF.

This chain uses TRBV30 with TRBJ2-3, with 11 positions matching TRBD2. The CDR3 is made up of 16 amino acids. CDR1 is GTSNPN and CDR2 is SVGIG in the germline V gene (reference sequence). The ends lost 5 bases at V and 0 bases at J; junction bases unmatched: 7. CDR3 DNA: TGTGCCTGGTGCCTAGCGGGAGGAGGAAGCACAGATACGCAGTATTTT. This sequence encodes CAWCLAGGGSTDTQYF.

The chain has TRBV12-5 and TRBJ2-7; 8 bases align to TRBD1. The ends lost 2 bases at V and 1 base at J; junction bases unmatched: 13. Germline CDR1 and CDR2: LGHNT and FRNRAP. The CDR3 contains 18 residues. The CDR3 region has the DNA TGTGCTAGTGGTTTGCCCCTCTCGGGACAGGATCTATCCTACGAGCAGTACTTC. Translated, it gives CASGLPLSGQDLSYEQYF.